This T cell receptor beta chain appears in the sequencing data of a study of cytomegalovirus exposure and HLA in healthy donors. General study results and limits: According to an earlier analysis, most TCR beta V segments yielded productive rearrangements about 90% or about 30% of the time. Specificity for CMV antigens was confirmed in vitro for a few of the CMV-associated chains.

The PCR employed 60 Vbeta primers together with 13 Jbeta primers. The assay was immunoSEQ multiplex PCR, and TCRdb's table has in-frame clones only and misses some. Of approximately 100,000 clones listed, about 80% were seen once; the top ten hold roughly 3%. The CDR3 totals 15 residues. Germline-derived CDR1 and CDR2 are SGHVS and FNYEAQ. The trim removed 3 bases at V and 2 bases at J, leaving 0 bases unmatched. Turning to this clone: The target antigen is unknown.

The sequenced sample consisted of PBMCs. J is TRBJ2-7 and V is TRBV7-6, with 14 bases that match TRBD2. This sequence originates from a female donor in good health and CMV-seronegative. The CDR3 reads CASSLTSGGAYEQYF. The CDR3 coding sequence is TGTGCCAGCAGCTTGACTAGCGGGGGGGCCTACGAGCAGTACTTC.